This record looks at one T cell receptor (beta chain) sequence and its context. Germline loops: CDR1 SEHNR, CDR2 FQNEAQ (reference sequence). This CDR3 is 14 amino acids long. Germline trimming cut 5 bases from V and 3 bases from J; bases unmatched to any gene: 6. The sample is drawn from a study of blood T cell repertoires in COVID-19. Exposed participants came across a COVID-19 case within 2 weeks before study entry. Source study methods: Reference gene primer amplification yielded estimated nucleated cell counts. Produced via immunoSEQ multiplex PCR; TCRdb's table is partial and in-frame only. Clone size and the V and J calls come from that table; the DNA yielded D and trimming. Of 200,000 to 250,000 clones in the sample, around 91% were seen once.

V and J are TRBV7-9 and TRBJ1-1; TRBD1 matches 7 bases. The sample was PBMCs or T cells enriched from blood (not recorded which). This sequence originates from a man aged 25 to 40 who had been exposed to COVID-19. The CDR3 DNA reads as TGTGCCAGCAGCGCCTACAGGGGTGACACTGAAGCTTTCTTT. This sequence encodes CASSAYRGDTEAFF.